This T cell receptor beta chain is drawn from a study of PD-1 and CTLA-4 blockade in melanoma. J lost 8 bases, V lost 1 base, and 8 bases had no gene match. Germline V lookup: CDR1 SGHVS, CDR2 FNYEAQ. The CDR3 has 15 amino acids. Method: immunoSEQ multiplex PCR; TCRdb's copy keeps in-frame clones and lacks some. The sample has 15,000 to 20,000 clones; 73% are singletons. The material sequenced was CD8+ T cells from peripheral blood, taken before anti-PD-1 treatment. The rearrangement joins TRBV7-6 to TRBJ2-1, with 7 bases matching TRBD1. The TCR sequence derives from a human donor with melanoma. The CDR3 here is CASSLEGGRGYEQFF. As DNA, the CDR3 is TGTGCCAGCAGCTTAGAGGGCGGCAGGGGGTATGAGCAGTTCTTC.